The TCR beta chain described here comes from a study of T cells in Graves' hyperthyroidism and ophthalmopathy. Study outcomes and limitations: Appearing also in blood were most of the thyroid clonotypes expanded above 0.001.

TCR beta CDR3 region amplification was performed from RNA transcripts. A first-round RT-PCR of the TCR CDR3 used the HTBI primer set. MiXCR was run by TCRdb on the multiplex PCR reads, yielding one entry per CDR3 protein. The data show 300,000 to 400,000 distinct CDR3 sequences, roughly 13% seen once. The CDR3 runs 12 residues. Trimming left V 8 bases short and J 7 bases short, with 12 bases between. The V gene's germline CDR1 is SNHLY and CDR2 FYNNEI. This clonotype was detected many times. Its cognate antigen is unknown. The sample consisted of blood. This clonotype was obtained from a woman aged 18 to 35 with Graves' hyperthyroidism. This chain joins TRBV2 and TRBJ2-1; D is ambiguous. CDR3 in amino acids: CASGELANEQFF. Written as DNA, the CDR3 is TGTGCCAGCGGAGAATTAGCAAATGAGCAGTTCTTC.